Shown below are 21 T cell receptor beta chains from a single sample sequenced in a study of blood T cells in healthy people across ages (dated by TCRdb to between 2014 and 2016). The library was produced with 5' RACE. The instrument given in TCRdb is Illumina HiSeq 2500. A second roughly 6 to 11 cycle PCR used a sample-barcoded 5' primer and a J-beta primer mix. Clones were called with MiXCR by TCRdb after fastp trimmed the public reads at Q25, and only in-frame beta chains were retained. When rows share a CDR3 protein, they turn into one entry using the most common DNA and genes. The sample profile shows about 640,000 distinct CDR3 sequences; around 38% of them were found once. Clones ranked in the top ten supply approximately 29% of the sample. Material for sequencing was blood. These receptors all stem from a man older than 75 in good health.

V and J are TRBV20-1 and TRBJ2-4; D possibly matches TRBD1 or TRBD2 (5 bases each). The J call may be in error: the DNA end matches TRBJ2-7 better. Germline V lookup: CDR1 DFQATT, CDR2 SNEGSKA (reference sequence). The CDR3 contains 13 residues. CDR3 coding DNA: TGCAGTGTAAGTGGGACGAATTCCTACGAGCAGTACTTC. Amino acids: CSVSGTNSYEQYF.

On this clonotype: Germline is not matched at one junction end, which may reflect a read error. The chain couples TRBV7-8 to TRBJ1-2; D call uncertain. Germline-derived CDR1 and CDR2 are SGHVS and FQNEAQ. This CDR3 comprises 14 residues. The CDR3 here is CACSGGRNNYGYTF. The CDR3 nucleotides read TGTGCCTGCAGCGGTGGGCGGAATAACTATGGCTACACCTTC.

Turning to this clonotype: One base away lies a much larger clone, so this may be a sequencing read error. This rearrangement joins TRBV29-1 to TRBJ2-1; D remains ambiguous. The germline CDR1 and CDR2 sequences are SQVTM and ANQGSEA. The CDR3 totals 11 residues. In DNA, the CDR3 is TGCAGCGTTGGAAGGTACAGTGAGCAGTTCTTC. Protein product: CSVGRYSEQFF.

This chain uses TRBV5-1 with TRBJ2-1; 11 nucleotides line up with TRBD2. CDR1 SGHRS and CDR2 YFSETQ come from the germline V gene. The CDR3 has 14 amino acids. The J segment lost 12 bases and the V segment lost 4 bases, leaving 9 bases of the junction unmatched. CDR3 amino acids: CASSTTSGEKRQFF. DNA for the CDR3: TGCGCCAGCAGCACGACTAGCGGGGAGAAAAGGCAGTTCTTC.

This clonotype came up many times. The chain links TRBV7-6 to TRBJ2-3; D is perhaps TRBD2 (5 bases). The CDR3 has 13 amino acids. CDR1 is SGHVS, CDR2 FNYEAQ, per germline. V dropped 5 bases and J dropped 6 bases, with 12 bases sitting between them. The CDR3 spells CASSLRPGDTQYF. The CDR3 nucleotides read TGTGCCAGCAGCCTAAGACCGGGGGATACGCAGTATTTT.

In its sample, this clonotype was seen a few times. The V gene is TRBV7-2, the J gene TRBJ2-7; tentatively, D is TRBD1 (5 bases). This CDR3 is 14 amino acids long. The germline gives CDR1 SGHTA, CDR2 FQGNSA. The V end lost 1 base, the J end lost 2 bases, and 9 bases lay between the germline ends. CDR3 residues: CASSLDGAAYEQYF. The CDR3 DNA is TGTGCCAGCAGCTTAGATGGGGCTGCCTACGAGCAGTACTTC.

This clonotype has just a few counts. The chain is built from TRBV20-1 and TRBJ2-3, with 7 bases lining up with TRBD2. The CDR3 is 15 amino acids. V shed 3 bases, J shed 2 bases, and the junction held 8 bases outside the gene matches. Germline CDR1 and CDR2: DFQATT and SNEGSKA (reference sequence). DNA for the CDR3: TGCAGTGCTAGCTCGGGGAGGGCTGACACAGATACGCAGTATTTT. Encoded protein: CSASSGRADTDTQYF.

There are many counts of this clonotype. This chain connects TRBV28 to TRBJ1-5, with TRBD1 matching over 8 bases. V lost 10 bases and J lost 2; bases outside the gene matches: 13. This CDR3 has 16 residues. CDR1 is MDHEN and CDR2 is SYDVKM in the germline V gene. CDR3 sequence (DNA): TGTGCCACCGTCAGGGGGCGGCTAGGAGGCAATCAGCCCCAGCATTTT. Its translation: CATVRGRLGGNQPQHF.

The genes are TRBV20-1 and TRBJ2-3; 8 positions match TRBD2. The CDR3 length is 15 residues. The V segment lost 0 bases and the J segment 2 bases; nucleotides outside the gene matches: 4. Germline CDR1 is DFQATT and CDR2 is SNEGSKA (reference sequence). The CDR3 region is CSARDAGGPTDTQYF. CDR3 in DNA: TGCAGTGCTAGAGACGCGGGGGGTCCCACAGATACGCAGTATTTT.

This clonotype has a handful of counts. This chain uses TRBV5-6 with TRBJ2-5; 14 bases align to TRBD2. CDR1 and CDR2 (germline): SGHDT, YYEEEE. CDR3 length: 13 amino acids. The ends lost 4 bases at V and 12 bases at J; junction bases unmatched: 5. CDR3 in amino acids: CASSPGTSGSKYF. CDR3 coding DNA: TGTGCCAGCAGCCCCGGGACTAGCGGGAGCAAGTACTTC.

This clonotype has more than one count but fewer than ten. This sequence joins TRBV7-2 and TRBJ2-1, with D possibly matching TRBD1 (6 bases). This CDR3 is 12 amino acids long. Trimming took off 2 bases at V and 9 bases at J, with 8 bases between the two ends. Per germline, CDR1 SGHTA and CDR2 FQGNSA. CDR3 DNA sequence: TGTGCCAGCAGCTTACAGGGGCGTGAGCAGTTCTTC. Translating gives CASSLQGREQFF.

The sample holds a few counts of this clonotype. The chain couples TRBV9 to TRBJ2-3; 10 bases are a match to TRBD2. Germline V gives CDR1 SGDLS, CDR2 YYNGEE. V lost 0 bases, J lost 5 bases, and 3 bases stayed unmatched. There are 15 residues in the CDR3. The CDR3 region is CASSVDRLAGDTQYF. CDR3 DNA sequence: TGTGCCAGCAGCGTAGATAGACTAGCGGGAGATACGCAGTATTTT. The full variable domain, with the rest looked up from reference TRBV9 and TRBJ2-3, is DSGVTQTPKHLITATGQRVTLRCSPRSGDLSVYWYQQSLDQGLQFLIQYYNGEERAKGNILERFSAQQFPDLHSELNLSSLELGDSALYFCASSVDRLAGDTQYFGPGTRLTVL.

This clonotype has only a few counts. The V gene is TRBV25-1, the J gene TRBJ2-5, with 7 nucleotides matching TRBD2. In germline, CDR1 is MGHDK, CDR2 SYGVNS. There are 16 residues in the CDR3. V trimming: 3 bases; J trimming: 2 bases; junction bases outside the gene matches: 9. The CDR3 DNA reads as TGTGCCAGCAGTGATGGGGGGGGGGTAGCGCAAGAGACCCAGTACTTC. Protein sequence: CASSDGGGVAQETQYF.

The V call is TRBV10-3, the J call TRBJ1-6; no clear D. The CDR3 is 13 amino acids. Trimming pared 5 bases from V and 10 bases from J, leaving 12 bases between. Looked up from germline, CDR1 is ENHRY and CDR2 is SYGVKD. Written as DNA, the CDR3 is TGTGCCATCAGTCAAGAGGTGGGCTCACCCCTCCACTTT. Translating gives CAISQEVGSPLHF.

With regard to this clonotype: This may come from a read error, since a much larger clone is one base off. The chain employs TRBV29-1 and TRBJ2-5; D is unclear. Germline V gene data show CDR1 as SQVTM and CDR2 as ANQGSEA. CDR3 length equals 13 residues. V gave up 6 bases and J gave up 11 bases, with 22 bases separating them. The CDR3 coding sequence is TGCAGCGTCCTAGACCCCAAAGGGTATGAGCAGTACTTC. This gives the protein CSVLDPKGYEQYF.

V gene TRBV15 combines with J gene TRBJ1-1, with unresolved D. Germline V gives CDR1 LNHNV, CDR2 YYDKDF (reference sequence). The ends were cut back, 0 bases at V and 4 bases at J, with 6 bases in the middle. CDR3 length: 13 amino acids. CDR3 sequence (DNA): TGTGCCACCAGCAGAGATCGGGGCACTGAAGCTTTCTTT. Residues: CATSRDRGTEAFF.

The chain is built from TRBV28 and TRBJ2-5, with 7 positions matching TRBD1. The end of the DNA is better explained by TRBJ2-7, so the J call may be wrong. The CDR3 runs 12 residues. Germline CDR1 MDHEN, CDR2 SYDVKM. CDR3 in DNA: TGTGCCAGCCGGACAGGAACATACGAGCAGTACTTC. Translation: CASRTGTYEQYF.

The J gene is TRBJ2-1, the V gene TRBV20-1, with 9 bases lining up with TRBD2. Germline V gives CDR1 DFQATT, CDR2 SNEGSKA (reference sequence). V lost 1 base and J lost 0; bases outside the gene matches: 7. The CDR3 contains 17 residues. CDR3 protein: CSARGGGETTSYNEQFF. CDR3 DNA sequence: TGCAGTGCTAGAGGCGGGGGGGAGACCACCTCCTACAATGAGCAGTTCTTC.

This clonotype was observed many times. The rearrangement joins TRBV7-2 to TRBJ2-7; D unresolved. Looked up from germline, CDR1 is SGHTA and CDR2 is FQGNSA. Between the trimmed V and J ends, which lost 1 base and 6 bases, there was a span of 7 bases. This CDR3 comprises 12 residues. CDR3 nucleotides: TGTGCCAGCAGCTTAGGAGCTCGCGAGCAGTACTTC. It specifies CASSLGAREQYF.

This clonotype was observed a few times. This chain uses TRBV27 with TRBJ2-4; TRBD2 matches 7 bases. Germline CDR1 and CDR2: MNHEY and SMNVEV (reference sequence). The CDR3 totals 15 residues. With V trimmed by 8 bases and J by 9 bases, 16 bases remained unmatched. The CDR3 coding sequence is TGTGCCAGCCGACCTCCTTCCAGCGGGAAGGTCATTCAGTACTTC. It codes for CASRPPSSGKVIQYF.

The chain employs TRBV7-6 and TRBJ2-7; D not resolved. The J call may be wrong; the DNA end is better matched by TRBJ2-5. The CDR3 contains 15 residues. The germline CDR1 and CDR2 sequences are SGHVS and FNYEAQ. The CDR3 spells CASSLLLGITGTQYF. In DNA, the CDR3 is TGTGCCAGCAGCTTACTCCTCGGAATTACCGGGACCCAGTACTTC.